The clone carrying this T cell receptor (beta chain) occurred a few times. Its specificity is not known. A universal primer site came from template switching; cDNA carried unique molecular identifiers. MiXCR, run by TCRdb on the 5' RACE reads, gives a single entry per CDR3 protein. The sample lists 250,000 to 300,000 distinct CDR3 sequences, about 8.3% occurring once. Everyone who donated was a healthy Caucasian. This sample was included in a study of identical twins. The study, taken as a whole, reports: Findings depended on cross-sectional statistics rather than tracking the same donors. Within cord blood, abundant beta clonotypes carried fewer insertions, but memory repertoires showed no such trend.

These data were likewise used in another study, on yellow fever vaccine responses in identical twins.

This TCR came from a woman under 30 in good health. The sample comprised CD8+ T cells sorted from blood.

DNA for the CDR3: TGTGCCAGCAGCGGCGGGAGGGTGGCCTACGAGCAGTACTTC. Protein product: CASSGGRVAYEQYF. The chain is built from TRBV13 and TRBJ2-7; 9 bases agree with TRBD2. This CDR3 comprises 14 residues. V gave up 5 bases and J gave up 2 bases; unmatched junction bases: 4. The germline V gene encodes CDR1 PRHDT and CDR2 FYEKMQ (reference sequence).